The subject of this entry is one T cell receptor (beta chain). This sample is part of a study of OX40 agonist ivuxolimab in advanced cancers. Study summary: From roughly 20 to 79 years was the age range, with a mean of around 57 years, and over 70% were male.

Some clones are missing from TCRdb's copy, which holds only in-frame ones; the method was immunoSEQ multiplex PCR. The table records about 94,000 clones, around 86% of them present only once. This TCR was recovered from an adult with an advanced solid tumor such as melanoma, head and neck, liver or kidney cancer. Sequences were derived from CD4+ or CD8+ T cells sorted from blood, sampled in a trial of the OX40 agonist ivuxolimab.

CDR3 coding DNA: TGTGCCAGCAGCTTGGGGGTCGCAGCTTTCTTT. This encodes CASSLGVAAFF. V and J are TRBV11-2 and TRBJ1-1, with D possibly matching TRBD1 (5 bases). The CDR3 length is 11 residues. Germline V CDR1 and CDR2: SGHAT, FQNNGV. Trimming cost V 3 bases and J 10 bases, with 9 bases left between them.